Listed here is a single TCR beta chain. What it recognizes is unknown. Germline V gene data show CDR1 as KGHSH and CDR2 as LQKENI. After removal of 1 base from V and 5 bases from J, the junction contained 3 bases not matched to a gene. The CDR3 is made up of 15 amino acids. Following 10 days of culture, CD4+ T cells were isolated. Participants were given two doses of BNT162b2 or mRNA-1273 vaccine. This sample stems from a study of vaccination effects on CD4 cells after COVID-19. Assay used: immunoSEQ multiplex PCR; TCRdb lists only in-frame clones, some missing. The table lists 43,000 or so clones, around 70% of them singletons, with 6.5% to 8.5% in the top ten.

Sequenced here: CD4+ T cells from PBMCs cultured without peptide, sampled after COVID-19 vaccination. This receptor was obtained from a human donor who received a COVID-19 vaccine. J is TRBJ2-4 and V is TRBV18; 9 positions agree with TRBD1. The CDR3 protein is CASSPLWTGENIQYF. As DNA, the CDR3 is TGTGCCAGCTCACCACTCTGGACAGGGGAAAACATTCAGTACTTC.